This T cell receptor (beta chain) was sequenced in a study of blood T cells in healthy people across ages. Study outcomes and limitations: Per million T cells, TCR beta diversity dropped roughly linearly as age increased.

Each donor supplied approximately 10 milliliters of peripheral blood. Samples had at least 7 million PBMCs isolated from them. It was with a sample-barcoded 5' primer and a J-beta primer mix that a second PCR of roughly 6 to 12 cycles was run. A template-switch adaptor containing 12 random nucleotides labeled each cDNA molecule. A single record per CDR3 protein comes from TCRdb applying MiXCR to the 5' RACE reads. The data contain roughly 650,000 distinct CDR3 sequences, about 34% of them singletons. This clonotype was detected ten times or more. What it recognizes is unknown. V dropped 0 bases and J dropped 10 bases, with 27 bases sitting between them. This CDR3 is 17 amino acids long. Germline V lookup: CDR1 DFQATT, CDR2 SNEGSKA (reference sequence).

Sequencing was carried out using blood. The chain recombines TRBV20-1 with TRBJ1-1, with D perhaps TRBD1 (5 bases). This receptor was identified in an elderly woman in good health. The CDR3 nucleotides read TGCAGTGCTAGAGATCCCTCGGGCCCCGGGATGGGGACGAGAGCTTTCTTT. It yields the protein CSARDPSGPGMGTRAFF.